The source of this T cell receptor beta chain is a study of blood T cell repertoires in COVID-19. The data were produced by immunoSEQ multiplex PCR, yet TCRdb's version contains in-frame clones alone and is incomplete. Altogether 150,000 to 200,000 clones are present, around nine tenths being singletons, with the ten largest covering approximately 12%. The CDR3 loop spans 12 amino acids. Per the germline V gene, CDR1 is MGHRA and CDR2 is YSYEKL. V shed 4 bases, J shed 9 bases, and the junction held 3 bases outside the gene matches. This rearrangement joins TRBV4-1 to TRBJ2-1; 7 nucleotides match TRBD1. Sequenced input: peripheral blood. This TCR came from a woman in her 70s with COVID-19, enrolled during active disease. This CDR3 reads CASSPRDSEQFF. For the CDR3, the DNA is TGCGCCAGCAGCCCCCGGGACAGTGAGCAGTTCTTC.